These T cell receptor beta chains were read from a single sample in a study of blood T cells in healthy people across ages. TCRdb re-called the 5' RACE reads with MiXCR, one entry per CDR3 protein. The repertoire consists of around 620,000 distinct CDR3 sequences, with 25% to 30% occurring once and the leading ten covering less than 20%. The sample consisted of blood. The receptors were gathered from a woman in her seventies in good health. Both conserved end residues are trimmed from each CDR3. Clone size appears in some rows only: once, few, many, or a class for an expanded clone.

V gene	clone size	J gene	CDR3 protein
TRBV6-6	few	TRBJ2-1	ASSLSFKNEQF
TRBV19	few	TRBJ1-2	ASSMKGNNYGYT
TRBV7-2	many	TRBJ2-5	ASSLGVSWETQY
TRBV7-2	NA	TRBJ1-4	ASSPGGQALTKLF
TRBV12-3/TRBV12-4	NA	TRBJ2-7	ASTVDLGEQY
TRBV10-3	NA	TRBJ2-3	AITSGGSTDTQY
TRBV6-1	many	TRBJ1-1	ACAGGWNTEAF
TRBV5-1	few	TRBJ1-1	ASSRRQGVAEAF
TRBV7-2	once	TRBJ1-3	ASSQRRGLAGNTIY
TRBV20-1	NA	TRBJ1-2	SFESNYGYT
TRBV29-1	NA	TRBJ1-1	SANRGGTEAF
TRBV7-2	few	TRBJ1-1	ASSLRRGLGNTEAF
TRBV7-2	NA	TRBJ2-5	ASSPSTVSETQY
TRBV29-1	NA	TRBJ1-2	SVDRQESVYGYT
TRBV6-1	few	TRBJ1-6	ASTPGTAYNSPLH